The present T cell receptor beta chain was sequenced within a study of CD8+CD57+ T cells in acquired aplastic anemia. Background on the study: The study obtained an average of roughly 3 ug of DNA from sorted CD4+ and CD8+ cells.

Study-wide findings and caveats: Patients and controls shared around 30 CD8+ CDR3 sequences.

Germline lookup yields CDR1 SQVTM and CDR2 ANQGSEA. The CDR3 totals 9 residues. The germline V and J ends were trimmed by 4 bases and 4 bases, with 1 base remaining between them. CDR3 and TCR beta VDJ profiling relied on genomic DNA as the template. Each CDR3 protein gets one entry after TCRdb re-called the reads with MiXCR. The sample lists over 150,000 distinct CDR3 sequences; around 63% were seen once. A remark on this clonotype: The target antigen is unknown.

CD8+CD57+ cell expansion had been shown by flow cytometry in patients chosen for sequencing. The clonotype was recovered from a human donor with aplastic anemia. The sample was sorted CD4+, CD8+, or CD8+CD57+ T cells (not recorded which) from PBMCs. The V gene is TRBV29-1, the J gene TRBJ1-1; D uncertain. CDR3 sequence reads: CSVGTEAFF. The CDR3 DNA sequence: TGCAGCGTTGGCACTGAAGCTTTCTTT.